These 17 T cell receptor beta chains share one sample of origin, sequenced in a study of T cells in Graves' hyperthyroidism and ophthalmopathy. RNA transcripts yielded amplified TCR beta CDR3 regions. In the first-round RT-PCR of the TCR CDR3, the HTBI primer set was used. Each CDR3 protein gets one entry after TCRdb re-called the multiplex PCR reads with MiXCR. The top ten hold roughly 4.3% of the sample, which has fewer than 650,000 distinct CDR3 sequences, roughly 14% seen once. Sequenced input: blood. Receptors were obtained from a woman aged 40 to 55 with Graves' ophthalmopathy.

This chain connects TRBV6-1 to TRBJ1-1; 7 nucleotides agree with TRBD1. The CDR3 is 13 residues long. V was pared by 7 bases and J by 5 bases, with 7 bases of the junction left unmatched. Germline V gives CDR1 MNHNS, CDR2 SASEGT. The DNA of the CDR3 is TGTGCCAGCAATCCGGGACAGAGAACTGAAGCTTTCTTT. Translating gives CASNPGQRTEAFF.

At least ten counts were recorded for this clonotype. V usage is TRBV6-2 or TRBV6-3 and J usage is TRBJ1-2; TRBD1 is a possible D gene (6 bases). In germline, CDR1 is MNHEY, CDR2 SVGEGT. The V gene lost 7 bases and the J gene lost 4 bases, with 22 bases spanning the gap. CDR3 length: 16 amino acids. The CDR3 sequence is CASTLTTGRLIYGYTF. Written as DNA, the CDR3 is TGTGCCAGCACCCTGACGACAGGCCGGCTCATCTATGGCTACACCTTC.

This clonotype was recorded at least ten times. In DNA form, the CDR3 reads TGTGCCAGCAGCCTTTGGGACAACTCCTACGAGCAGTACTTC. Residues: CASSLWDNSYEQYF. This chain joins TRBV28 and TRBJ2-7, with D possibly matching TRBD1 (6 bases). The CDR3 consists of 14 residues. V was cut by 6 bases and J by 0 bases, with 12 bases left in between. Per germline, CDR1 MDHEN and CDR2 SYDVKM.

This chain links TRBV9 with TRBJ2-2; D unclear. The CDR3 runs 15 residues. V was trimmed by 2 bases and J by 5 bases, leaving 13 bases between them. Looked up from germline, CDR1 is SGDLS and CDR2 is YYNGEE. The CDR3 region has the DNA TGTGCCAGCAGCGTGCGAGGCGATTGGACCGGGGAGCTGTTTTTT. The encoded protein is CASSVRGDWTGELFF.

This chain joins TRBV11-2 and TRBJ1-1; no definite D call. CDR1 SGHAT and CDR2 FQNNGV come from the germline V gene. There are 16 residues in the CDR3. V lost 0 bases, J lost 0 bases, and 11 bases lay in between. The CDR3 here is CASSLEQGRMNTEAFF. The CDR3 DNA sequence: TGTGCCAGCAGCTTAGAACAAGGGCGGATGAACACTGAAGCTTTCTTT.

This clonotype was counted at least ten times. The genes are TRBV6-2 or TRBV6-3 and TRBJ2-7; no clear D gene. Per germline, CDR1 MNHEY and CDR2 SVGEGT. Trimming took off 2 bases at V and 5 bases at J, with 25 bases between the two ends. The CDR3 totals 18 residues. CDR3 loop: CASSYTTLAEFLRNEQYF. DNA for the CDR3: TGTGCCAGCAGTTACACCACCCTGGCGGAGTTTCTCCGAAACGAGCAGTACTTC.

This clonotype has at least ten counts. This chain links TRBV4-1 with TRBJ1-5; D remains ambiguous. Germline lookup yields CDR1 MGHRA and CDR2 YSYEKL. V shed 1 base and J shed 3 bases, with 10 bases lying between them. This CDR3 has 15 amino acids. The CDR3 reads CASSQAPTDNQPQHF. Written as DNA, the CDR3 is TGCGCCAGCAGCCAAGCCCCCACGGACAATCAGCCCCAGCATTTT.

This clonotype occurred many times. The gene calls are TRBV6-2 or TRBV6-3 and TRBJ1-2; D is uncertain. The V and J ends lost 0 bases and 1 base respectively, with 15 bases between them. Germline-derived CDR1 and CDR2 are MNHEY and SVGEGT. The length of the CDR3 is 17 residues. The CDR3 DNA is TGTGCCAGCAGTTACTCAGGCATAAAGAGGAGTAACTATGGCTACACCTTC. Translated: CASSYSGIKRSNYGYTF.

This clonotype was picked up many times. The chain couples TRBV2 to TRBJ2-5; 8 bases line up with TRBD1. Germline assignment: CDR1 SNHLY and CDR2 FYNNEI. The CDR3 spans 14 residues. V was pared by 5 bases and J by 1 base, with 3 bases of the junction left unmatched. As DNA, the CDR3 is TGTGCCAGCAGTAAGACAGGGGTCCAAGAGACCCAGTACTTC. It is translated as CASSKTGVQETQYF.

This clonotype was counted ten times or more. The chain recombines TRBV29-1 with TRBJ1-1, with 8 bases that match TRBD1. Trimming removed 7 bases from V and 6 bases from J; junction bases left unmatched: 10. The germline CDR1 and CDR2 sequences are SQVTM and ANQGSEA. This CDR3 comprises 13 residues. Here the CDR3 reads CSDLDREGAEAFF. Written as DNA, the CDR3 is TGCAGCGACCTGGACAGGGAAGGCGCTGAAGCTTTCTTT. Looking up the rest from reference TRBV29-1 and TRBJ1-1 gives the full variable domain: SAVISQKPSRDICQRGTSLTIQCQVDSQVTMMFWYRQQPGQSLTLIATANQGSEATYESGFVIDKFPISRPNLTFSTLTVSNMSPEDSSIYLCSDLDREGAEAFFGQGTRLTVV.

The chain uses TRBV11-1 and TRBJ2-3, with 8 bases matching TRBD2. This CDR3 contains 16 residues. Per germline, CDR1 SGHAT and CDR2 FQDESV (reference sequence). Trimming removed 1 base from V and 5 bases from J; junction bases left unmatched: 8. CDR3 residues: CASSLGESGSGDTQYF. The CDR3 DNA reads as TGTGCCAGCAGCTTAGGTGAAAGCGGGAGTGGAGATACGCAGTATTTT.

At least ten counts were recorded for this clonotype. The V call is TRBV19, the J call TRBJ2-7; D is unresolved. V dropped 3 bases and J dropped 5 bases, with 8 bases sitting between them. This CDR3 contains 12 residues. Germline V gene sequence: CDR1 LNHDA, CDR2 SQIVND (reference sequence). The CDR3 loop reads CASSISPDEQYF. The CDR3, as DNA: TGTGCCAGTAGTATTTCCCCCGACGAGCAGTACTTC.

This clonotype was seen a handful of times. V is TRBV28 and J is TRBJ2-7; D is undetermined. From germline, CDR1 is MDHEN and CDR2 SYDVKM. The germline V and J ends were trimmed by 6 bases and 5 bases, with 17 bases remaining between them. This CDR3 region has 14 residues. CDR3 DNA: TGTGCCAGCAGCCCCATCTCTGAGATCAACGAGCAGTACTTC. This translates into CASSPISEINEQYF.

This clonotype was picked up many times. V usage is TRBV28 and J usage is TRBJ1-1; D unclear. The CDR3 is made up of 15 amino acids. V was shortened by 5 bases and J by 4 bases, with 17 bases between the two germline ends. Germline CDR1 and CDR2: MDHEN and SYDVKM. The CDR3 sequence: CASSRPHGAPTEAFF. The CDR3 nucleotides are TGTGCCAGCAGTCGCCCCCACGGAGCCCCCACTGAAGCTTTCTTT.

In this sample, this clonotype turned up many times. V gene TRBV28 combines with J gene TRBJ2-7; tentative D call: TRBD2 (5 bases). The CDR3 consists of 14 residues. Germline V gene lookup returns CDR1 MDHEN and CDR2 SYDVKM. V dropped 3 bases and J dropped 1 base, with 10 bases sitting between them. The CDR3 here is CASSFLGDSYEQYF. In DNA form, the CDR3 reads TGTGCCAGCAGTTTTCTGGGAGATTCCTACGAGCAGTACTTC.

This clonotype was seen a handful of times. V and J are TRBV4-3 and TRBJ1-2, with D hard to call. Germline V gene data show CDR1 as LGHNA and CDR2 as YSLEER. The CDR3 loop spans 14 amino acids. V was shortened by 6 bases and J by 5 bases, with 16 bases between the two germline ends. The CDR3 bases are TGCGCCAGCAGTCCTTCGGACGGCGCATATGGCTACACCTTC. Translating it yields CASSPSDGAYGYTF.

There are a few counts of this clonotype. The chain carries TRBV13 and TRBJ2-3; D gene uncertain. Germline V lookup: CDR1 PRHDT, CDR2 FYEKMQ (reference sequence). The V gene lost 5 bases and the J gene lost 2 bases, with 17 bases spanning the gap. The CDR3 is 16 amino acids. CDR3 DNA sequence: TGTGCCAGCAGCCCCTCCACAGCAGAACTCACAGATACGCAGTATTTT. It codes for CASSPSTAELTDTQYF.